The next 11 T cell receptor beta chains were all read from a single sample in a study of blood T cells in healthy people across ages. Combining a sample-barcoded 5' primer with a J-beta primer mix, a second PCR ran for roughly 7 to 12 cycles. TCRdb redid the calling of the 5' RACE reads with MiXCR, one entry per CDR3 protein. The sample contains under 1,000,000 distinct CDR3 sequences, about half of which appear only once. Sequencing input: blood. The receptor set was obtained from a man older than 75 in good health.

The rearrangement uses TRBV4-2 and TRBJ2-5; D remains ambiguous. CDR1 and CDR2 from the germline V gene are LGHNA and YNFKEQ. The CDR3 extends over 13 amino acids. Between the trimmed V and J ends, which lost 0 bases and 11 bases, there was a span of 13 bases. The CDR3 coding sequence is TGTGCCAGCAGCCAAGATGCTGACAATGAGCAGTACTTC. Translated, it gives CASSQDADNEQYF.

This chain links TRBV20-1 with TRBJ1-5; D gene unclear. The CDR3 runs to 15 residues. Germline V lookup: CDR1 DFQATT, CDR2 SNEGSKA (reference sequence). V was pared by 5 bases and J by 4 bases, with 18 bases between. Here the CDR3 DNA reads TGCAGTGCTTCGGGGAAAGTTGCCCTAAATCAGCCCCAGCATTTT. It is translated as CSASGKVALNQPQHF.

The chain is built from TRBV28 and TRBJ2-4; 7 bases align to TRBD2. The end of the DNA aligns better with TRBJ2-5, so the J call may be wrong. Germline V CDR1 and CDR2: MDHEN, SYDVKM. The CDR3 is 15 amino acids. Here the CDR3 DNA reads TGTGCCAGCAGTCCTCGGACTAGAAGTCAAGAGACCCAGTACTTC. This encodes CASSPRTRSQETQYF.

Points on this clonotype: This may be a read error: a much more frequent sequence differs by one nucleotide. V is TRBV5-1 and J is TRBJ2-1; 11 nucleotides match TRBD1. The CDR3 is made up of 15 amino acids. V dropped 2 bases and J dropped 4; count of bases not matched to a gene: 2. Germline CDR1 reads SGHRS; CDR2 reads YFSETQ. The CDR3: CASSFGTGGYNEQFF. In DNA form, the CDR3 reads TGCGCCAGCAGCTTCGGGACAGGGGGATACAATGAGCAGTTCTTC. The whole variable domain, remainder taken from reference TRBV5-1 and TRBJ2-1, is KAGVTQTPRYLIKTRGQQVTLSCSPISGHRSVSWYQQTPGQGLQFLFEYFSETQRNKGNFPGRFSGRQFSNSRSEMNVSTLELGDSALYLCASSFGTGGYNEQFFGPGTRLTVL.

The V gene is TRBV4-2, the J gene TRBJ1-2, with D tentatively TRBD1 (5 bases). This CDR3 is built from 16 residues. Germline V CDR1 and CDR2: LGHNA, YNFKEQ. Trimming took off 3 bases at V and 6 bases at J, with 20 bases between the two ends. CDR3 in amino acids: CASSQLAAGTLDGYTF. In DNA, the CDR3 is TGTGCCAGCAGCCAGCTGGCGGCAGGGACGCTAGATGGCTACACCTTC.

The genes are TRBV12-3 or TRBV12-4 and TRBJ2-5; TRBD2 matches at 9 bases. With 5 bases clipped from V and 4 bases from J, the junction kept 5 bases outside the gene matches. The CDR3 spans 14 residues. The CDR3 here is CASSPELAGETQYF. CDR3 bases: TGTGCCAGCAGTCCCGAACTAGCGGGAGAGACCCAGTACTTC.

The sample holds a few counts of this clonotype. This chain links TRBV7-2 with TRBJ2-7; D is possibly TRBD1 or TRBD2 (5 bases each). Germline-derived CDR1 and CDR2 are SGHTA and FQGNSA. The V and J ends lost 5 bases and 0 bases respectively, with 14 bases between them. The CDR3 consists of 15 residues. CDR3 sequence: CASSPGRQSSYEQYF. CDR3 coding DNA: TGTGCCAGCAGCCCGGGACGGCAGAGCTCCTACGAGCAGTACTTC.

The chain combines TRBV20-1 with TRBJ1-5; D is unresolved. V shed 2 bases and J shed 4 bases, with 12 bases lying between them. The germline gives CDR1 DFQATT, CDR2 SNEGSKA (reference sequence). There are 14 residues in the CDR3. CDR3: CSARRAGSNQPQHF. The CDR3 DNA sequence: TGCAGTGCTAGAAGGGCGGGGTCAAATCAGCCCCAGCATTTT.

V and J are TRBV20-1 and TRBJ2-2; 13 bases match TRBD2. Germline V gene sequence: CDR1 DFQATT, CDR2 SNEGSKA (reference sequence). This CDR3 region has 16 residues. The ends lost 1 base at V and 6 bases at J; junction bases unmatched: 5. The CDR3 DNA sequence: TGCAGTGCTAGAGGCCGGACTAGCGGGAGTGCCGGGGAGCTGTTTTTT. Its protein product is CSARGRTSGSAGELFF.

The chain carries TRBV7-2 and TRBJ2-1, with 11 bases fitting TRBD2. This CDR3 spans 16 amino acids. The germline gives CDR1 SGHTA, CDR2 FQGNSA. With V trimmed by 2 bases and J by 9 bases, 9 bases remained unmatched. The CDR3 loop is CASSLWVLAGASEQFF. The CDR3 DNA follows: TGTGCCAGCAGCTTATGGGTACTAGCGGGGGCATCTGAGCAGTTCTTC.

This clonotype was recorded many times. This chain joins TRBV5-1 and TRBJ2-5, with 9 bases identical to TRBD1. The DNA end is more similar to TRBJ2-7, so the J call may be wrong. The CDR3 consists of 15 residues. Germline CDR1 is SGHRS and CDR2 is YFSETQ. The CDR3 here is CASSSPGTGFSEQYF. CDR3 sequence (DNA): TGCGCCAGCAGCTCGCCCGGGACAGGGTTTTCCGAGCAGTACTTC.